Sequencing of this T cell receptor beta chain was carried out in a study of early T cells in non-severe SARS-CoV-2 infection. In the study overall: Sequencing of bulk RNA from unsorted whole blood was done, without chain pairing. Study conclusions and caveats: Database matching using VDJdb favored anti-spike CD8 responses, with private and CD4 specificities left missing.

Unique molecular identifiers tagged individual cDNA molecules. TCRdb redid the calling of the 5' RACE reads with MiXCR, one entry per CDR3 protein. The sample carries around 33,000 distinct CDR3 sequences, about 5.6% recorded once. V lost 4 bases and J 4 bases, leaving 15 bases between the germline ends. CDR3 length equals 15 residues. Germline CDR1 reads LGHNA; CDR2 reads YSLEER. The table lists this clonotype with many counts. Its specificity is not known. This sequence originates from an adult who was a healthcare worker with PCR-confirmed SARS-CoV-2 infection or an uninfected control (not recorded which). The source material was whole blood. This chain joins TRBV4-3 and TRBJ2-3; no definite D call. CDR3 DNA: TGCGCCAGCAGCCTATCCCGCGGCGGAGCAGATACGCAGTATTTT. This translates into CASSLSRGGADTQYF.